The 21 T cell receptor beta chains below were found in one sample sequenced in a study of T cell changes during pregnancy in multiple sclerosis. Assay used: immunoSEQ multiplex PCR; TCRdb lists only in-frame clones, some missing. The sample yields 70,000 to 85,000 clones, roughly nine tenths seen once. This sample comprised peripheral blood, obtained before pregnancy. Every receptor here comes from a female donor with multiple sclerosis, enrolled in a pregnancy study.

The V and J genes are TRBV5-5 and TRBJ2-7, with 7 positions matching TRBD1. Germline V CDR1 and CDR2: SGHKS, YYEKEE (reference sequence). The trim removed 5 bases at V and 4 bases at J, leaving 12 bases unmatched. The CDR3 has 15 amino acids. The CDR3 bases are TGTGCCAGCAGTTCCTTCGGGACAGAACTTTACGAGCAGTACTTC. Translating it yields CASSSFGTELYEQYF. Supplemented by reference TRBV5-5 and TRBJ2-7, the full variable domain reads DAGVTQSPTHLIKTRGQQVTLRCSPISGHKSVSWYQQVLGQGPQFIFQYYEKEERGRGNFPDRFSARQFPNYSSELNVNALLLGDSALYLCASSSFGTELYEQYFGPGTRLTVT.

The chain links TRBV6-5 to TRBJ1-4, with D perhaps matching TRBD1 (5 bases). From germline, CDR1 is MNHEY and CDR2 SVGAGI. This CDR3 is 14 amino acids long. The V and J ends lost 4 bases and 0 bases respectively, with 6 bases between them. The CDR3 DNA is TGTGCCAGCAGTTCGGGGGCAACTAATGAAAAACTGTTTTTT. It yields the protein CASSSGATNEKLFF.

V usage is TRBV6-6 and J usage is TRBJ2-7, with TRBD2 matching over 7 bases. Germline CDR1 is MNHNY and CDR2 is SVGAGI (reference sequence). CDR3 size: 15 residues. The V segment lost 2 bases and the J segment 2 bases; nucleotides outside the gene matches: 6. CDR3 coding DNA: TGTGCCAGCAGTTACGGTGGGGGGGGAGCCTACGAGCAGTACTTC. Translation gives CASSYGGGGAYEQYF.

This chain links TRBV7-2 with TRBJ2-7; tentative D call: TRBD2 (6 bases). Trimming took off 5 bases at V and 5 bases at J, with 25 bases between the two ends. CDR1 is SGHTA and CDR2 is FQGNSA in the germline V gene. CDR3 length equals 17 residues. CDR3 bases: TGTGCCAGCAGCCTTGAGGGAGCGTTGGGGGGTGGCCACGAGCAGTACTTC. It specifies CASSLEGALGGGHEQYF.

The DNA for the CDR3 is TGCGCCAGCAGCACCCACAGGGGGAGCACAGATACGCAGTATTTT. This translates into CASSTHRGSTDTQYF. V and J are TRBV4-1 and TRBJ2-3; the match to TRBD1 covers 8 bases. Germline V lookup: CDR1 MGHRA, CDR2 YSYEKL. The V gene end was trimmed by 5 bases and the J gene end by 0 bases; junction bases not matched to a gene: 4. The CDR3 sequence is 15 residues long.

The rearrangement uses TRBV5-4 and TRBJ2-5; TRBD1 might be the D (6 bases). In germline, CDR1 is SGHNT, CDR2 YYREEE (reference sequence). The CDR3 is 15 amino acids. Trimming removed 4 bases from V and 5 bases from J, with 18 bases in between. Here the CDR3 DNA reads TGTGCCAGCAGCCCGAGGACAGACCCGAGGGAGACCCAGTACTTC. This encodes CASSPRTDPRETQYF.

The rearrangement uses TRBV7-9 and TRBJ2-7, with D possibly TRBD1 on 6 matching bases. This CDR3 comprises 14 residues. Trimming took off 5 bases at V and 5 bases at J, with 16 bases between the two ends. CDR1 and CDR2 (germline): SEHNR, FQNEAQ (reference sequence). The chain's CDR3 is CASSPIAGVHEQYF. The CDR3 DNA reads TGTGCCAGCAGCCCTATCGCAGGGGTCCACGAGCAGTACTTC.

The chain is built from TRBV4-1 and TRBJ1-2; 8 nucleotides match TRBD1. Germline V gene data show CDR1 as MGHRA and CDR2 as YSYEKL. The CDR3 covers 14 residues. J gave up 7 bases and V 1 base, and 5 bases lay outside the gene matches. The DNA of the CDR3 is TGCGCCAGCAGCCAAGCAGGGGGCGGCGGTGGCTACACCTTC. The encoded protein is CASSQAGGGGGYTF.

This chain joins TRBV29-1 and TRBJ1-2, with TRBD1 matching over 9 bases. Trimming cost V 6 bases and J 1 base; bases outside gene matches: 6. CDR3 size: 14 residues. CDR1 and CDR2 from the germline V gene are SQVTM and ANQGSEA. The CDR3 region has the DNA TGCAGCGTGGGACAGGGCGCCATTAACTATGGCTACACCTTC. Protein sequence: CSVGQGAINYGYTF.

The CDR3 sequence is CASSQDKAGMFNQPQHF. The CDR3 DNA reads TGCGCCAGCAGCCAAGATAAGGCAGGAATGTTTAATCAGCCCCAGCATTTT. The V call is TRBV4-1, the J call TRBJ1-5, with D unresolved. The V end lost 0 bases, the J end lost 4 bases, and 16 bases lay between the germline ends. The CDR3 covers 17 residues. Per germline, CDR1 MGHRA and CDR2 YSYEKL.

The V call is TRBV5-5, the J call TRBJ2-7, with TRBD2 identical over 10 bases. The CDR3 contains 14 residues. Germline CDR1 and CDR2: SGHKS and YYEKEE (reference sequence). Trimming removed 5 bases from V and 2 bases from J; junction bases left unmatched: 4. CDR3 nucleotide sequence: TGTGCCAGCAGAAATAGCGGGGGGCCCTACGAGCAGTACTTC. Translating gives CASRNSGGPYEQYF.

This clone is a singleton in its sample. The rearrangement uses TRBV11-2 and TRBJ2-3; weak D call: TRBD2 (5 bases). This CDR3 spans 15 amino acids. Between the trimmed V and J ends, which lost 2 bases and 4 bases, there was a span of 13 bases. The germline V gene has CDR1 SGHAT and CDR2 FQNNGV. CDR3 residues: CASSLIGAAADTQYF. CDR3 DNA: TGTGCCAGCAGCTTAATTGGCGCAGCGGCAGATACGCAGTATTTT.

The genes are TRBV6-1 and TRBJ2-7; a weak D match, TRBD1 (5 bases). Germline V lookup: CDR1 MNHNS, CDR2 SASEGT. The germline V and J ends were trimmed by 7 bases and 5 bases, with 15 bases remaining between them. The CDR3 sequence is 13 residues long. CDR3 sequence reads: CASTNRNGDEQYF. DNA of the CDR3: TGTGCCAGCACTAACAGGAATGGCGACGAGCAGTACTTC.

The CDR3 protein is CASSQRGGPSYEQYF. The CDR3 DNA reads as TGTGCCAGCAGCCAAAGAGGGGGTCCCTCCTACGAGCAGTACTTC. The chain has TRBV13 and TRBJ2-7; a weak D match, TRBD1 (6 bases). The CDR3 is 15 residues long. V lost 5 bases and J lost 0, with 14 bases in between. Germline V gene lookup returns CDR1 PRHDT and CDR2 FYEKMQ (reference sequence).

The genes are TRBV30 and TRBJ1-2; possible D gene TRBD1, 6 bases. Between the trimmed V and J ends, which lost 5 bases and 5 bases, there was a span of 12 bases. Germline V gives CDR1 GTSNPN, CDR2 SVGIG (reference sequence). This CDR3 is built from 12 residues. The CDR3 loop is CAWAGGQYGYTF. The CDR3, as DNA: TGTGCCTGGGCGGGGGGCCAGTATGGCTACACCTTC. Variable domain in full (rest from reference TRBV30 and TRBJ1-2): SQTIHQWPATLVQPVGSPLSLECTVEGTSNPNLYWYRQAAGRGLQLLFYSVGIGQISSEVPQNLSASRPQDRQFILSSKKLLLSDSGFYLCAWAGGQYGYTFGSGTRLTVV.

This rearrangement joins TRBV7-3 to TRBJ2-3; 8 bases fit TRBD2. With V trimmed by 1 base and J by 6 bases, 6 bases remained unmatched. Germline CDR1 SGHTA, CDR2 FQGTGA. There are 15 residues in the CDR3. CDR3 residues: CASSLMAGGHDTQYF. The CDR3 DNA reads TGTGCCAGCAGCTTAATGGCGGGGGGCCACGATACGCAGTATTTT. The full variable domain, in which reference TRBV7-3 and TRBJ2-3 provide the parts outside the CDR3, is GAGVSQTPSNKVTEKGKYVELRCDPISGHTALYWYRQSLGQGPEFLIYFQGTGAADDSGLPNDRFFAVRPEGSVSTLKIQRTERGDSAVYLCASSLMAGGHDTQYFGPGTRLTVL.

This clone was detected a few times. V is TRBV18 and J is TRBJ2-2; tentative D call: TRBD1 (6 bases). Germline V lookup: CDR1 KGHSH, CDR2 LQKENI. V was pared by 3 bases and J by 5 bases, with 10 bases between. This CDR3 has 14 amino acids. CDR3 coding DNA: TGTGCCAGCTCACCTTTTCAGGGGACCGGGGAGCTGTTTTTT. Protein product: CASSPFQGTGELFF.

CDR3 region: CASSQPTSEQYF. CDR3 sequence (DNA): TGCGCCAGCAGCCAACCTACTAGCGAGCAGTACTTC. The J gene is TRBJ2-7, the V gene TRBV4-1, with D possibly being TRBD2 (5 bases). Trimming left V 2 bases short and J 6 bases short, with 8 bases between. Germline-derived CDR1 and CDR2 are MGHRA and YSYEKL. CDR3 size: 12 residues.

The CDR3 nucleotides read TGCGCCAGCAGCCAGGGCGACAGGGCAAACTATGGCTACACCTTC. Translating it yields CASSQGDRANYGYTF. The genes are TRBV4-1 and TRBJ1-2; 7 bases are a match to TRBD1. This CDR3 has 15 amino acids. Trimming took 3 bases from V and 2 from J; bases not matched to a gene: 6. CDR1 MGHRA and CDR2 YSYEKL come from the germline V gene.

This CDR3 reads CASSYLAGGEKLFF. The CDR3 bases are TGTGCCAGCAGTTACCTCGCAGGAGGGGAAAAACTGTTTTTT. The V and J genes are TRBV6-5 and TRBJ1-4; D uncertain. Trimming shortened V by 2 bases and J by 8 bases, and 12 bases separated the two germline ends. CDR3 size: 14 residues. Germline CDR1 is MNHEY and CDR2 is SVGAGI.

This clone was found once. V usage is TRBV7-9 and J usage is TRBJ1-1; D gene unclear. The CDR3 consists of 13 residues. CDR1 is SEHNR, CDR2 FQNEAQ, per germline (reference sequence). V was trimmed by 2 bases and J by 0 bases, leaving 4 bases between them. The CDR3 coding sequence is TGTGCCAGCAGCTTACAATTGAACACTGAAGCTTTCTTT. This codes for CASSLQLNTEAFF.